One sample yielded the 31 T cell receptor beta chains listed below, sequenced in a study of vaccination effects on CD4 cells after COVID-19 (dated by TCRdb to about 2022). In the ViraFEST assay, PBMC were stimulated with viral peptide pools, and TCR sequencing was then used to find antigen-specific CD4+ T cell clonotypes based on their expansion. After around 11 days of culture, CD4+ T cells were isolated with the EasySep CD4+ T cell isolation kit. Two doses of either the BNT162b2 or the mRNA-1273 mRNA SARS-CoV-2 vaccine were administered to participants. Library preparation used the immunoSEQ multiplex PCR assay. The source is immuneACCESS, and TCRdb retained only in-frame sequences with V and J called. Part of the clones is not carried over; for the studies checked, unresolved V genes explain less than half of this, and the remainder is unexplained. In this sample the table shows fewer than 90,000 clones, 60% to 85% of which occur a single time. The ten largest make up more than 1% of the sample.

The antigens of these receptors remain unknown. The specimen comprised CD4+ T cells from PBMCs cultured with HCoV-OC43 spike peptides, sampled after COVID-19 vaccination. The sample's cell subset or site, from its label and the paper: HCoV-OC43 spike overlapping peptide pool stimulation. The source is a human donor who received a COVID-19 vaccine.

The chain has TRBV27 and TRBJ2-2, with D maybe TRBD1 (5 bases). The CDR3 totals 16 residues. CDR1 is MNHEY and CDR2 is SMNVEV in the germline V gene (reference sequence). With 5 bases removed from V and 4 bases from J, the gap between germline ends came to 17 bases. CDR3 sequence reads: CASSPRPQGSTGELFF. The CDR3 coding sequence is TGTGCCAGCAGTCCCCGACCGCAGGGAAGCACCGGGGAGCTGTTTTTT.

The chain has TRBV2 and TRBJ1-2; the D gene is possibly TRBD1 (6 bases). Trimming left V 10 bases short and J 1 base short, with 19 bases between. CDR1 SNHLY and CDR2 FYNNEI come from the germline V gene. This CDR3 has 15 residues. The CDR3 here is CATGEGLRVNYGYTF. For the CDR3, the DNA is TGTGCCACAGGGGAGGGGCTTCGGGTTAACTATGGCTACACCTTC.

The gene calls are TRBV28 and TRBJ2-7; 10 bases line up with TRBD2. The trim removed 4 bases at V and 3 bases at J, leaving 15 bases unmatched. Germline V lookup: CDR1 MDHEN, CDR2 SYDVKM. The CDR3 consists of 18 residues. In nucleotides, the CDR3 is TGTGCCAGCAGTTGTAGACCCGGGACTAGCGCATGGGACTACGAGCAGTACGTC. Translated: CASSCRPGTSAWDYEQYV.

The gene calls are TRBV4-1 and TRBJ1-5; D gene unclear. Germline V gene data show CDR1 as MGHRA and CDR2 as YSYEKL. The ends were cut back, 4 bases at V and 10 bases at J, with 14 bases in the middle. The CDR3 totals 13 residues. In DNA form, the CDR3 reads TGCGCCAGCAGCCCCACAACCGGCGTCCCCCAGCATTTT. Its translation is CASSPTTGVPQHF.

The CDR3 nucleotides are TGCGCCAGCAGCGGGGACGATAGAGCAGGGTTTGGCTACACCTTC. It specifies CASSGDDRAGFGYTF. The chain is built from TRBV5-1 and TRBJ1-2, with a possible D match to TRBD1 (5 bases). This CDR3 comprises 15 residues. Germline-derived CDR1 and CDR2 are SGHRS and YFSETQ. V was cut by 4 bases and J by 7 bases, with 20 bases left in between.

J is TRBJ1-6 and V is TRBV4-1; D possibly corresponds to TRBD1 (5 bases). The CDR3 is 18 residues long. In germline, CDR1 is MGHRA, CDR2 YSYEKL. V was trimmed by 0 bases and J by 7 bases, leaving 19 bases between them. CDR3 protein: CASSQDLAGALGNSPLHF. CDR3 in DNA: TGCGCCAGCAGCCAAGATTTAGCTGGGGCCCTCGGGAATTCACCCCTCCACTTT.

V gene TRBV6-4 combines with J gene TRBJ1-6; D is perhaps TRBD1 (6 bases). Per germline, CDR1 MRHNA and CDR2 SNTAGT. This CDR3 spans 13 amino acids. V was trimmed by 8 bases and J by 5 bases, leaving 10 bases between them. In DNA form, the CDR3 reads TGTGCCAGCTCGGACAGTGATAATTCACCCCTCCACTTT. It encodes CASSDSDNSPLHF.

The CDR3 region has the DNA TGTGCCAGCAGCTTGACAGTAAACACTGAAGCTTTCTTT. This encodes CASSLTVNTEAFF. V and J are TRBV7-9 and TRBJ1-1; D is perhaps TRBD1 (5 bases). The CDR3 loop spans 13 amino acids. CDR1 and CDR2 (germline): SEHNR, FQNEAQ (reference sequence). Trimming took 3 bases from V and 2 from J, leaving 7 bases between them.

The chain is built from TRBV18 and TRBJ1-4; weak D call: TRBD1 (6 bases). The CDR3 is 14 residues long. V was shortened by 3 bases and J by 8 bases, with 13 bases between the two germline ends. Germline CDR1 reads KGHSH; CDR2 reads LQKENI. CDR3 region: CASSPPGQREKLFF. The CDR3 DNA follows: TGTGCCAGCTCACCCCCGGGACAAAGGGAAAAACTGTTTTTT.

This clone was detected only once. The chain uses TRBV7-3 and TRBJ2-6; D is unclear. This CDR3 is built from 17 residues. V was shortened by 5 bases and J by 3 bases, with 17 bases between the two germline ends. CDR1 and CDR2 from the germline V gene are SGHTA and FQGTGA. CDR3 in DNA: TGTGCCAGCAGCCCCCCGACAATGGACGGTGGGGCCAACGTCCTGACTTTC. It translates to CASSPPTMDGGANVLTF.

The V call is TRBV5-1, the J call TRBJ1-3; D not certain. Germline V gene sequence: CDR1 SGHRS, CDR2 YFSETQ. The CDR3 length is 17 residues. The V end was cut by 0 bases, the J end by 2 bases, with 15 bases between. CDR3 DNA: TGCGCCAGCAGCTTGGGGCTCTCAGGTGGCCCTGGAAACACCATATATTTT. This gives the protein CASSLGLSGGPGNTIYF.

Only a few counts were recorded for this clone. The rearrangement joins TRBV5-1 to TRBJ2-2, with 10 bases that match TRBD2. The V and J ends lost 0 bases and 5 bases, in that order; junction bases with no gene match: 4. The CDR3 runs 16 residues. The germline gives CDR1 SGHRS, CDR2 YFSETQ. CDR3 sequence reads: CASSLGVAGGTGELFF. DNA for the CDR3: TGCGCCAGCAGCTTGGGAGTAGCGGGGGGAACCGGGGAGCTGTTTTTT.

The genes are TRBV24-1 and TRBJ2-1; TRBD1 aligns across 9 bases. V was clipped by 1 base and J by 8 bases; unmatched bases: 14. CDR1 is KGHDR, CDR2 SFDVKD, per germline. This CDR3 is 18 amino acids long. CDR3 region: CATSDLTTGTGNSYEQFF. As DNA, the CDR3 is TGTGCCACCAGTGATTTAACCACCGGGACAGGGAATTCTTATGAGCAGTTCTTC.

The J gene is TRBJ1-3, the V gene TRBV10-3; 8 bases agree with TRBD1. Trimming cost V 3 bases and J 4 bases; bases outside gene matches: 2. The V gene's germline CDR1 is ENHRY and CDR2 SYGVKD. There are 14 residues in the CDR3. As DNA, the CDR3 is TGTGCCATCAGTGACCGGACAGGGGGAAACACCATATATTTT. Translating gives CAISDRTGGNTIYF.

The rearrangement links TRBV5-5 to TRBJ1-1; D remains unclear. Germline V gene sequence: CDR1 SGHKS, CDR2 YYEKEE (reference sequence). The CDR3 is 15 amino acids. The V end was cut by 1 base, the J end by 2 bases, with 12 bases between. CDR3 sequence: CASSLLGSGNTEAFF. The CDR3 DNA reads TGTGCCAGCAGCTTGCTGGGCAGCGGTAACACTGAAGCTTTCTTT.

This clone occurred a few times. The rearrangement joins TRBV4-1 to TRBJ2-1; D unclear. CDR3 length equals 14 residues. Trimming removed 7 bases at V and 1 base at J, with 11 bases between. Germline CDR1 is MGHRA and CDR2 is YSYEKL. This chain's CDR3 is CASNPRASYNEQFF. The CDR3 DNA follows: TGCGCCAGCAATCCTCGGGCGTCCTACAATGAGCAGTTCTTC.

The chain joins TRBV18 to TRBJ2-3, with D hard to call. Germline V gene lookup returns CDR1 KGHSH and CDR2 LQKENI. The CDR3 extends over 15 amino acids. Trimming took off 3 bases at V and 6 bases at J, with 16 bases between the two ends. The CDR3 nucleotides read TGTGCCAGCTCACCCCCCGCCTGGAATACTGATACGCAGTATTTT. It yields the protein CASSPPAWNTDTQYF. Full variable domain (rest looked up from reference TRBV18 and TRBJ2-3): NAGVMQNPRHLVRRRGQEARLRCSPMKGHSHVYWYRQLPEEGLKFMVYLQKENIIDESGMPKERFSAEFPKEGPSILRIQQVVRGDSAAYFCASSPPAWNTDTQYFGPGTRLTVL.

This chain uses TRBV12-5 with TRBJ2-5; D possibly corresponds to TRBD1 (6 bases). CDR1 and CDR2 from the germline V gene are LGHNT and FRNRAP. This CDR3 contains 16 residues. V shed 1 base and J shed 5 bases, with 17 bases lying between them. The CDR3 spells CASGLAISGEGETQYF. CDR3 DNA: TGTGCTAGTGGTTTGGCTATATCAGGGGAAGGGGAGACCCAGTACTTC.

This clone was observed a handful of times. The rearrangement uses TRBV18 and TRBJ2-7; either TRBD1 or TRBD2 may fit D (5 bases each). V lost 2 bases and J lost 4, with 6 bases in between. From germline, CDR1 is KGHSH and CDR2 LQKENI. The CDR3 is 12 amino acids. The CDR3 is CASSPGGYEQYV. Here the CDR3 DNA reads TGTGCCAGCTCACCAGGGGGTTACGAGCAGTACGTC.

The V and J genes are TRBV18 and TRBJ2-3; D is undetermined. V lost 4 bases and J lost 2, with 7 bases in between. The CDR3 length is 13 residues. Germline V gives CDR1 KGHSH, CDR2 LQKENI. The CDR3 here is CASSQANTDTQYF. In DNA form, the CDR3 reads TGTGCCAGCTCACAGGCCAACACAGATACGCAGTATTTT.

The rearrangement joins TRBV10-1 to TRBJ2-1; TRBD2 matches 13 bases. The CDR3 sequence is 15 residues long. Unmatched junction bases numbered 4, after V lost 6 bases and J lost 5 bases. CDR1 and CDR2 (germline): WNHNN, SYGVQD (reference sequence). CDR3: CASRKGTSGDNEQFF. The CDR3, as DNA: TGCGCCAGCAGGAAAGGGACTAGCGGGGACAATGAGCAGTTCTTC.

The table lists this clone with a few counts. The rearrangement uses TRBV5-1 and TRBJ2-6; D perhaps matches TRBD1 (6 bases). Germline loops: CDR1 SGHRS, CDR2 YFSETQ. This CDR3 spans 16 amino acids. The V end lost 7 bases, the J end lost 0 bases, and 14 bases lay between the germline ends. The CDR3 coding sequence is TGCGCCAGCCAGTTACAGGGAAGCTCTGGGGCCAACGTCCTGACTTTC. Residues: CASQLQGSSGANVLTF. The entire variable domain, with the rest obtained from reference TRBV5-1 and TRBJ2-6, is as follows: KAGVTQTPRYLIKTRGQQVTLSCSPISGHRSVSWYQQTPGQGLQFLFEYFSETQRNKGNFPGRFSGRQFSNSRSEMNVSTLELGDSALYLCASQLQGSSGANVLTFGAGSRLTVL.

The J gene is TRBJ2-5, the V gene TRBV5-1; 10 positions agree with TRBD1. The CDR3 length is 16 residues. V shed 3 bases and J 1 base; nucleotides not matched to a gene: 6. Germline values: CDR1 SGHRS, CDR2 YFSETQ. CDR3 sequence (DNA): TGCGCCAGCAGCTGGGGACAGGGGAGGGGCCAAGAGACCCAGTACTTC. Encoded protein: CASSWGQGRGQETQYF.

The chain's CDR3 is CASIVRGTNTEAFF. CDR3 nucleotide sequence: TGTGCCAGTATCGTAAGGGGTACCAACACTGAAGCTTTCTTT. This chain connects TRBV19 to TRBJ1-1, with a tentative D call TRBD1 (5 bases). This CDR3 has 14 residues. With 7 bases removed from V and 2 bases from J, the gap between germline ends came to 14 bases. CDR1 is LNHDA, CDR2 SQIVND, per germline (reference sequence).

The chain is built from TRBV7-2 and TRBJ2-5; D remains ambiguous. V dropped 1 base and J dropped 10 bases, with 7 bases sitting between them. The CDR3 spans 11 residues. Germline-derived CDR1 and CDR2 are SGHTA and FQGNSA. The CDR3 loop reads CASSLVKIQYF. CDR3 nucleotides: TGTGCCAGCAGCTTAGTCAAAATCCAGTACTTC.

The rearrangement joins TRBV19 to TRBJ1-3, with a possible D match to TRBD1 (5 bases). CDR3 length: 15 residues. Germline V CDR1 and CDR2: LNHDA, SQIVND (reference sequence). V lost 6 bases, J lost 2 bases, and 14 bases lay in between. The CDR3 spells CASRGPGLTGNTIYF. CDR3 DNA sequence: TGTGCCAGTAGGGGACCTGGGTTAACTGGAAACACCATATATTTT.

The chain has TRBV10-1 and TRBJ1-3, with 12 bases that match TRBD1. CDR3 length: 16 amino acids. In germline, CDR1 is WNHNN, CDR2 SYGVQD (reference sequence). V lost 6 bases to trimming and J lost 0 bases; unmatched junction nucleotides: 3. The CDR3 region has the DNA TGCGCCAGCAGAGGGACAGGGGGCGACTCTGGAAACACCATATATTTT. Encoded protein: CASRGTGGDSGNTIYF.

This clone was seen ten or more times. The chain uses TRBV13 and TRBJ1-2; 7 nucleotides match TRBD1. From germline, CDR1 is PRHDT and CDR2 FYEKMQ (reference sequence). The CDR3 extends over 15 amino acids. With V trimmed by 2 bases and J by 3 bases, 6 bases remained unmatched. The CDR3 reads CASSLFRDRYYGYTF. The CDR3 region has the DNA TGTGCCAGCAGCTTATTTAGGGACAGATACTATGGCTACACCTTC.

This chain connects TRBV5-8 to TRBJ1-1; D gene uncertain. Germline CDR1 and CDR2: SGHTS and YDEGEE. The CDR3 covers 11 residues. V lost 9 bases to trimming and J lost 1 base, with 7 bases between them. The CDR3 coding sequence is TGTGCCACAGTCAAGAACACTGAAGCTTTCTTT. Translated: CATVKNTEAFF. Based on the CDR3 plus reference TRBV5-8 and TRBJ1-1, the full variable domain is EAGVTQSPTHLIKTRGQQATLRCSPISGHTSVYWYQQALGLGLQFLLWYDEGEERNRGNFPPRFSGRQFPNYSSELNVNALELEDSALYLCATVKNTEAFFGQGTRLTVV.

This chain joins TRBV6-6 and TRBJ1-5, with D hard to call. The CDR3 has 13 amino acids. V dropped 5 bases and J dropped 4 bases, with 9 bases sitting between them. CDR1 is MNHNY and CDR2 is SVGAGI in the germline V gene (reference sequence). The CDR3 spells CASSTGRNQPQHF. Written as DNA, the CDR3 is TGTGCCAGCAGTACCGGGCGAAATCAGCCCCAGCATTTT.

The chain recombines TRBV19 with TRBJ1-5; a possible D gene is TRBD1 (5 bases). Germline V gives CDR1 LNHDA, CDR2 SQIVND (reference sequence). V was pared by 4 bases and J by 0 bases, with 13 bases between. The CDR3 loop spans 16 amino acids. The CDR3 loop reads CASSTRQTYSNQPQHF. The CDR3 coding sequence is TGTGCCAGTAGTACAAGACAGACCTATAGCAATCAGCCCCAGCATTTT. Full variable domain (remainder filled in from reference TRBV19 and TRBJ1-5): DGGITQSPKYLFRKEGQNVTLSCEQNLNHDAMYWYRQDPGQGLRLIYYSQIVNDFQKGDIAEGYSVSREKKESFPLTVTSAQKNPTAFYLCASSTRQTYSNQPQHFGDGTRLSIL.